This paragraph covers one TCR beta chain sequence. Antigen unknown. The CDR3 extends over 16 amino acids. CDR1 is LGHNA, CDR2 YSLEER, per germline. With V trimmed by 4 bases and J by 7 bases, 11 bases remained unmatched. These data come from a study of blood T cells in healthy people across ages. The study's findings and limits: Unsorted PBMCs prevented conclusive naive versus antigen-experienced comparison.

A J-beta primer mix and a sample-barcoded 5' primer were used in a second PCR of roughly 7 to 12 cycles. MiXCR, run by TCRdb on the 5' RACE reads, gives a single entry per CDR3 protein. The sample consists of 650,000 to 950,000 distinct CDR3 sequences, around 42% of them appearing once. The sequence was collected from a man aged 60 to 69 in good health. The V gene is TRBV4-3, the J gene TRBJ2-1, with 9 bases that match TRBD1. The material sequenced was blood. CDR3 sequence: CASSRKTGTGWNEQFF. The CDR3 DNA reads as TGCGCCAGCAGCCGAAAAACCGGGACAGGGTGGAATGAGCAGTTCTTC.